The 2 T cell receptor beta chains below all came from one sample that was sequenced in a study of T cell changes during pregnancy in multiple sclerosis (dated 2019 in TCRdb). Libraries were built with the immunoSEQ multiplex PCR assay. The source is immuneACCESS, and TCRdb retained only in-frame sequences with V and J called. Part of the clones is not carried over; for the studies checked, unresolved V genes explain less than half of this, and the remainder is unexplained. The sample contains some 40,000 clones, 90% to 95% of them found a single time. The ten largest clonotypes hold about 8% of the sample. The sample here was CD8+ T cells from peripheral blood mononuclear cells, taken in the third trimester of pregnancy. Every receptor here comes from a female donor with multiple sclerosis, enrolled in a pregnancy study.

This clone is a singleton in its sample. The chain links TRBV5-1 to TRBJ1-6, with 8 bases identical to TRBD1. Losses at the gene ends were 4 bases for V and 6 bases for J; bases not matched to a gene: 6. This CDR3 has 15 amino acids. CDR1 is SGHRS, CDR2 YFSETQ, per germline. The CDR3: CASSLGTGLNSPLHF. In DNA form, the CDR3 reads TGCGCCAGCAGCCTAGGGACAGGCCTTAATTCACCCCTCCACTTT.

This clone was observed at least ten times. V gene TRBV6-1 combines with J gene TRBJ2-1; no firm D call. This CDR3 is 12 amino acids long. CDR1 MNHNS and CDR2 SASEGT come from the germline V gene. Trimming removed 8 bases from V and 5 bases from J, with 10 bases in between. In DNA form, the CDR3 reads TGTGCCAGCTCGAGCCATCACAATGAGCAGTTCTTC. This gives the protein CASSSHHNEQFF.